This TCR beta chain was identified during a study of T cell responses to AZD1222 COVID-19 vaccine. Study information: Second-dose intervals near 4 or 12 weeks were combined.

The CDR3 length is 15 residues. Germline lookup yields CDR1 SGHAT and CDR2 FQNNGV. Trimming took 5 bases from V and 8 from J; bases not matched to a gene: 9. About this clone: The antigen is not known.

General observations from the study: Two doses of AZD1222 preceded a rise in Spike-specific TCR breadth and depth. Only six individuals given AZD1222 were seropositive at baseline. Among spike-specific TCRs, nearly half reportedly target unmutated variant regions.

The protocol was immunoSEQ multiplex PCR, while the TCRdb copy is restricted to in-frame clones and leaves out a portion. Of roughly 110,000 clones in the sample, approximately 86% were seen once. This rearrangement joins TRBV11-2 to TRBJ1-6; 7 positions match TRBD1. The sequence derives from an adult in good health. Sample: peripheral blood, taken on day 0 of AZD1222 vaccination. As DNA, the CDR3 is TGTGCCAGCAGCGTAATACAGGGGCGGGATTCACCCCTCCACTTT. The encoded protein is CASSVIQGRDSPLHF.